Below, 26 T cell receptor beta chains from the same sample are listed, as sequenced in a study of T-cell reconstitution after alpha-beta-depleted transplantation in children. Preparation of the TCRbeta library was carried out with unique molecular identifiers. TCRdb re-derived calls from the PCR reads in MiXCR, one entry per CDR3 protein. The data hold about 610,000 distinct CDR3 sequences, with 8% to 11% observed a single time. The sequences come from PBMCs from the stem cell graft donor, collected from the stem cell graft. The receptors come from a human donor who donated a stem cell graft to a child with acute myeloid leukemia.

The chain has TRBV7-2 and TRBJ2-3; 10 positions match TRBD1. CDR1 and CDR2 from the germline V gene are SGHTA and FQGNSA. The CDR3 runs 15 residues. After removal of 2 bases from V and 4 bases from J, the junction contained 3 bases not matched to a gene. The CDR3 nucleotides read TGTGCCAGCAGCTTAAGACAGGGGGCCCCAGATACGCAGTATTTT. Encoded protein: CASSLRQGAPDTQYF.

The chain uses TRBV20-1 and TRBJ1-3; D unclear. This CDR3 has 11 amino acids. Germline V lookup: CDR1 DFQATT, CDR2 SNEGSKA (reference sequence). The ends were cut back, 0 bases at V and 8 bases at J, with 5 bases in the middle. The CDR3 nucleotides read TGCAGTGCTAGAGATGGGGACACCATATATTTT. Translating it yields CSARDGDTIYF.

The J gene is TRBJ2-1, the V gene TRBV29-1; 7 bases fit TRBD1. The germline CDR1 and CDR2 sequences are SQVTM and ANQGSEA. V shed 6 bases and J 1 base; nucleotides not matched to a gene: 9. This CDR3 spans 15 amino acids. DNA for the CDR3: TGCAGCGTGAAGAGACAGGGCAAATCCTACAATGAGCAGTTCTTC. Its protein product is CSVKRQGKSYNEQFF.

At least ten counts were recorded for this clonotype. The chain is built from TRBV14 and TRBJ1-6; TRBD1 matches at 8 bases. CDR1 and CDR2 from the germline V gene are SGHDN and FVKESK. The V segment lost 6 bases and the J segment 7 bases; nucleotides outside the gene matches: 5. This CDR3 is built from 14 residues. The CDR3 sequence is CASSLDRGNSPLHF. The CDR3 coding sequence is TGTGCCAGCAGTCTCGACAGGGGAAATTCACCCCTCCACTTT.

To note about this clonotype: Because the CDR3 is missing its conserved closing phenylalanine or tryptophan, this is likely a read error. The J gene is TRBJ2-5, the V gene TRBV5-1, with D unresolved. V lost 3 bases and J 1 base, leaving 13 bases between the germline ends. The CDR3 loop spans 15 amino acids. Germline loops: CDR1 SGHRS, CDR2 YFSETQ. The DNA of the CDR3 is TGCGCCAGCAGCTCTCTCGCGTGGTCCCAAGAGACCCAGTACCTC. Amino acids: CASSSLAWSQETQYL.

The gene calls are TRBV15 and TRBJ2-1; 11 positions match TRBD2. V lost 4 bases to trimming and J lost 5 bases; unmatched junction nucleotides: 7. The CDR3 sequence is 16 residues long. From germline, CDR1 is LNHNV and CDR2 YYDKDF (reference sequence). Written as DNA, the CDR3 is TGTGCCACCAGCACCTTAGCGGGAGGGTCGAACAATGAGCAGTTCTTC. Translated: CATSTLAGGSNNEQFF.

This clonotype was seen at least ten times. As DNA, the CDR3 is TGTGCCAGCAGCCAAGAACTGGCGTTGGGGCCTCTAGAGACCCAGTACTTC. It specifies CASSQELALGPLETQYF. The gene calls are TRBV3-1 and TRBJ2-5, with TRBD1 as a possible D gene (5 bases). CDR1 and CDR2 (germline): LGHDT, YNNKEL (reference sequence). V lost 0 bases to trimming and J lost 4 bases, with 18 bases between them. CDR3 size: 17 residues.

This clonotype was picked up many times. This rearrangement joins TRBV5-1 to TRBJ2-2; 8 nucleotides match TRBD1. Germline lookup yields CDR1 SGHRS and CDR2 YFSETQ. The V gene end was trimmed by 4 bases and the J gene end by 0 bases; junction bases not matched to a gene: 5. The CDR3 is 16 amino acids. This CDR3 reads CASSPQGATNTGELFF. Written as DNA, the CDR3 is TGCGCCAGCAGCCCTCAGGGGGCGACGAACACCGGGGAGCTGTTTTTT.

The chain links TRBV6-2 or TRBV6-3 to TRBJ1-5, with D perhaps matching TRBD1 (5 bases). There are 15 residues in the CDR3. Germline CDR1 MNHEY, CDR2 SVGEGT. Trimming removed 6 bases from V and 4 bases from J, with 16 bases in between. Here the CDR3 reads CASSNTGTLNQPQHF. The DNA for the CDR3 is TGTGCCAGCAGCAATACCGGGACGTTGAATCAGCCCCAGCATTTT.

This clonotype was observed a handful of times. The rearrangement links TRBV3-1 to TRBJ2-3; maybe TRBD2 (5 bases). With 2 bases removed from V and 1 base from J, the gap between germline ends came to 16 bases. This CDR3 has 17 amino acids. Germline V gene sequence: CDR1 LGHDT, CDR2 YNNKEL (reference sequence). The CDR3 sequence is CASSQRSGQSGTDTQYF. The CDR3 DNA follows: TGTGCCAGCAGCCAACGAAGCGGTCAAAGCGGCACAGATACGCAGTATTTT.

There are a few counts of this clonotype. The chain recombines TRBV2 with TRBJ2-7; perhaps TRBD2 as D (6 bases). In germline, CDR1 is SNHLY, CDR2 FYNNEI. V was shortened by 1 base and J by 0 bases, with 13 bases between the two germline ends. The CDR3 is 16 amino acids. This chain's CDR3 is CASSEVWRGNSYEQYF. The CDR3 nucleotides read TGTGCCAGCAGTGAAGTGTGGAGGGGCAACTCCTACGAGCAGTACTTC.

This chain uses TRBV27 with TRBJ1-4, with TRBD1 matching 7 bases. Looked up from germline, CDR1 is MNHEY and CDR2 is SMNVEV (reference sequence). V lost 5 bases, J lost 7 bases, and 7 bases stayed unmatched. The CDR3 loop spans 14 amino acids. CDR3 in DNA: TGTGCCAGCAGTCCCCGACAGGGTGTTGAAAAACTGTTTTTT. Residues: CASSPRQGVEKLFF.

A few counts support this clonotype. V and J are TRBV11-2 and TRBJ2-1, with no clear D. The CDR3 loop spans 15 amino acids. CDR1 is SGHAT and CDR2 is FQNNGV in the germline V gene. V gave up 2 bases and J gave up 0 bases, with 8 bases separating them. The CDR3 DNA reads TGTGCCAGCAGCTTACGGCCCCTCTCCTACAATGAGCAGTTCTTC. Translating it yields CASSLRPLSYNEQFF. The full variable domain, rest sourced from reference TRBV11-2 and TRBJ2-1, is EAGVAQSPRYKIIEKRQSVAFWCNPISGHATLYWYQQILGQGPKLLIQFQNNGVVDDSQLPKDRFSAERLKGVDSTLKIQPAKLEDSAVYLCASSLRPLSYNEQFFGPGTRLTVL.

V and J are TRBV12-3 or TRBV12-4 and TRBJ1-4; D possibly corresponds to TRBD1 (5 bases). There are 11 residues in the CDR3. Trimming took 4 bases from V and 10 from J, leaving 7 bases between them. The CDR3 DNA follows: TGTGCCAGCAGTTCTGGGGGAAAACTGTTTTTT. Translating gives CASSSGGKLFF.

This clonotype was observed a handful of times. The chain uses TRBV7-9 and TRBJ2-1, with 9 bases that match TRBD2. The CDR3 consists of 16 residues. CDR1 is SEHNR, CDR2 FQNEAQ, per germline (reference sequence). The J segment lost 2 bases and the V segment lost 7 bases, leaving 9 bases of the junction unmatched. CDR3 loop: CASTHTAGGAYNEQFF. The CDR3 DNA sequence: TGTGCCAGCACCCACACAGCGGGAGGCGCCTACAATGAGCAGTTCTTC.

The chain carries TRBV9 and TRBJ2-1; tentatively, D is TRBD2 (6 bases). Trimming took 0 bases from V and 0 from J, leaving 10 bases between them. Germline CDR1 SGDLS, CDR2 YYNGEE. The CDR3 totals 16 residues. In DNA form, the CDR3 reads TGTGCCAGCAGCGTAGTGGGACTGGCCTCCTACAATGAGCAGTTCTTC. The encoded protein is CASSVVGLASYNEQFF. Full variable domain (remainder filled in from reference TRBV9 and TRBJ2-1): DSGVTQTPKHLITATGQRVTLRCSPRSGDLSVYWYQQSLDQGLQFLIQYYNGEERAKGNILERFSAQQFPDLHSELNLSSLELGDSALYFCASSVVGLASYNEQFFGPGTRLTVL.

The chain uses TRBV15 and TRBJ2-1, with 9 nucleotides matching TRBD2. J lost 9 bases, V lost 1 base, and 7 bases had no gene match. The CDR3 covers 15 residues. Looked up from germline, CDR1 is LNHNV and CDR2 is YYDKDF (reference sequence). CDR3 nucleotides: TGTGCCACCAGCAGAGTTGATAGCGGGAGTAGTGAGCAGTTCTTC. Amino acids: CATSRVDSGSSEQFF.

This clonotype was detected only a few times. The genes are TRBV28 and TRBJ1-6; 7 bases are shared with TRBD1. The V gene's germline CDR1 is MDHEN and CDR2 SYDVKM. CDR3 size: 16 residues. Losses at the gene ends were 5 bases for V and 5 bases for J; bases not matched to a gene: 9. The CDR3 loop reads CASSIRQGLNNSPLHF. The CDR3 DNA reads TGTGCCAGCAGTATACGACAGGGCCTAAATAATTCACCCCTCCACTTT.

The chain is built from TRBV7-2 and TRBJ2-6; D may be TRBD2 (6 bases). Trimming took off 6 bases at V and 2 bases at J, with 8 bases between the two ends. CDR1 is SGHTA and CDR2 is FQGNSA in the germline V gene. CDR3 length equals 14 residues. Written as DNA, the CDR3 is TGTGCCAGCAGGCGGGGCCCTGGGGCCAACGTCCTGACTTTC. Translating gives CASRRGPGANVLTF. Full variable domain (missing parts from reference TRBV7-2 and TRBJ2-6): GAGVSQSPSNKVTEKGKDVELRCDPISGHTALYWYRQSLGQGLEFLIYFQGNSAPDKSGLPSDRFSAERTGGSVSTLTIQRTQQEDSAVYLCASRRGPGANVLTFGAGSRLTVL.

This clonotype came up a few times. This sequence joins TRBV5-1 and TRBJ1-2; D gene unclear. Trimming pared 0 bases from V and 3 bases from J, leaving 6 bases between. CDR3 length equals 13 residues. In germline, CDR1 is SGHRS, CDR2 YFSETQ. The CDR3 is CASSLALDYGYTF. The CDR3 DNA reads as TGCGCCAGCAGCTTGGCCTTAGACTATGGCTACACCTTC.

The rearrangement joins TRBV7-6 to TRBJ2-5, with D possibly TRBD1 on 6 matching bases. CDR1 is SGHVS and CDR2 is FNYEAQ in the germline V gene. The V gene lost 4 bases and the J gene lost 5 bases, with 11 bases spanning the gap. CDR3 length: 13 residues. For the CDR3, the DNA is TGTGCCAGCAGCTCCACAGGGATGGAGACCCAGTACTTC. Its translation is CASSSTGMETQYF.

V gene TRBV10-3 combines with J gene TRBJ2-3; a weak D match, TRBD2 (5 bases). V was trimmed by 3 bases and J by 0 bases, leaving 7 bases between them. CDR1 and CDR2 from the germline V gene are ENHRY and SYGVKD. CDR3 length: 14 residues. CDR3 nucleotides: TGTGCCATCAGTGACGCGGGTAGCACAGATACGCAGTATTTT. Translated, it gives CAISDAGSTDTQYF.

This clonotype showed up just a few times. The CDR3 nucleotides read TGCGCCAGCAGCTTGGGGACAGGGATGCCTGAAGCTTTCTTT. Its protein product is CASSLGTGMPEAFF. The chain uses TRBV5-1 and TRBJ1-1, with 8 bases that match TRBD1. V gave up 0 bases and J gave up 6 bases; unmatched junction bases: 4. This CDR3 is 14 amino acids long. The V gene's germline CDR1 is SGHRS and CDR2 YFSETQ.

This clonotype appeared a few times. The rearrangement joins TRBV20-1 to TRBJ2-3, with D perhaps matching TRBD1 (6 bases). Trimming stripped 4 bases from V and 6 bases from J, with 17 bases between. Germline V gene sequence: CDR1 DFQATT, CDR2 SNEGSKA (reference sequence). The length of the CDR3 is 14 residues. The CDR3 region is CSANSPGVGDTQYF. The CDR3 nucleotides are TGCAGTGCTAACAGCCCAGGGGTGGGGGATACGCAGTATTTT.

The table lists this clonotype with a few counts. The gene calls are TRBV28 and TRBJ2-7, with D unclear. CDR3 length: 10 amino acids. V was shortened by 6 bases and J by 7 bases, with 7 bases between the two germline ends. Germline V lookup: CDR1 MDHEN, CDR2 SYDVKM. This CDR3 reads CASSGWEQYF. As DNA, the CDR3 is TGTGCCAGCAGCGGGTGGGAGCAGTACTTC.

This clonotype was seen many times. The chain employs TRBV20-1 and TRBJ2-1, with unresolved D. CDR1 is DFQATT, CDR2 SNEGSKA, per germline (reference sequence). V was cut by 0 bases and J by 10 bases, with 13 bases left in between. This CDR3 is built from 13 residues. CDR3 residues: CSARDFSEREQFF. CDR3 sequence (DNA): TGCAGTGCTAGAGATTTTTCCGAGAGGGAGCAGTTCTTC.